This T cell receptor beta chain was retrieved from a study of blood T cell repertoires in COVID-19. About the research overall: The United States, Italy and Spain provided the acute and convalescent COVID-19 samples. Nucleic acid was either cDNA or gDNA, and it came from T cells, B-cell-depleted T cells, or PBMCs.

The CDR3 sequence is 17 residues long. The V end lost 1 base, the J end lost 1 base, and 15 bases lay between the germline ends. Per the germline V gene, CDR1 is LGHNA and CDR2 is YNFKEQ. As originally analysed: Reference gene primer amplification yielded estimated nucleated cell counts. Method: immunoSEQ multiplex PCR; TCRdb's copy keeps in-frame clones and lacks some. V and J calls and clone size are given by that table; D and trimming were obtained from the DNA. The table has about 230,000 clones, roughly 83% seen once. This sequence joins TRBV4-2 and TRBJ2-3, with TRBD2 as a possible D gene (6 bases). This clonotype was sampled from a woman aged 70-85 years with active or convalescent COVID-19. Sequencing input: peripheral blood. This CDR3 reads CASSQASDGRGTDTQYF. The DNA for the CDR3 is TGTGCCAGCAGCCAAGCCTCCGACGGGAGAGGCACAGATACGCAGTATTTT.